This T cell receptor beta chain was sequenced in a study of control samples from healthy donors and cancer patients. Germline CDR1 and CDR2: MRHNA and SNTAGT. The ends were cut back, 4 bases at V and 10 bases at J, with 16 bases in the middle. The length of the CDR3 is 14 residues. Only in-frame clones appear in the TCRdb table, and some are missing; sequencing was by immunoSEQ multiplex PCR. This table has around 100,000 clones, approximately 90% appearing once. Material for sequencing was blood. The clonotype was recovered from a man aged 30 to 39 in good health. J is TRBJ1-4 and V is TRBV6-4, with D tentatively TRBD1 (5 bases). The CDR3 loop is CASSGGRDWVKLFF. CDR3 nucleotides: TGTGCCAGCAGTGGGGGGAGGGATTGGGTAAAACTGTTTTTT.